This entry features one T cell receptor (beta chain) sequence. Antigen unknown. The germline gives CDR1 MNHEY, CDR2 SMNVEV (reference sequence). Unmatched junction bases numbered 2, after V lost 0 bases and J lost 1 base. The CDR3 is 16 amino acids. The sample is drawn from a study of cytomegalovirus exposure and HLA in healthy donors. Whole-study findings and limits: Sequences of the TCR beta chain were said to predict the HLA-A and HLA-B alleles of most subjects accurately.

The PCR made use of 60 Vbeta and 13 Jbeta primers. Sequencing was performed with immunoSEQ multiplex PCR; in TCRdb, only in-frame clones are kept and a portion is missing. The data hold around 120,000 clones, with around three quarters observed a single time. Sequenced: PBMCs. The TCR originated in a middle-aged man in good health and CMV-seropositive. V usage is TRBV27 and J usage is TRBJ2-1; 8 bases map to TRBD2. The CDR3 protein is CASSLSSGGSYNEQFF. The CDR3 region has the DNA TGTGCCAGCAGTTTATCGTCGGGAGGGTCCTACAATGAGCAGTTCTTC.